The present T cell receptor (beta chain) was sequenced within a study of CD8+ T cells in alopecia areata (dated by TCRdb to 2016 to 2019). The study in broad terms: The treated patients took part in an open-label pilot trial in which moderate-to-severe alopecia areata was treated with oral tofacitinib at 5 to 10 mg twice daily. Tofacitinib was administered for 6 to 18 months, and 6 months of follow-up off drug were then conducted to assess delayed response and recurrence. In treated patients, disease severity was measured using the SALT score, which gives the percentage of scalp surface area affected. High-throughput TCRbeta sequencing was used to examine T cell clonal expansion in alopecia areata in both the C3H/HeJ mouse model and human patients. In humans, TCRbeta sequencing was performed on scalp tissue and on sorted CD4+ and CD8+ peripheral blood T cells from healthy controls and from patients with patchy or totalis/universalis alopecia areata. Patients on tofacitinib were biopsied at baseline and after 4 and 24 weeks of treatment, and several of the patients also had a later scalp biopsy. Scalp clonality was compared among normal scalp (n=4), patchy alopecia areata scalp (n=8), and alopecia totalis/universalis scalp (n=8). The RNA source kit depended on sample type: the PAXgene miRNA kit for fixed scalp, the miRNeasy kit for PBMCs, and the RNeasy kit for mouse skin. Amplification of TCRbeta CDR3 regions was done by immunoSEQ multiplex PCR using 35 Vbeta forward primers and 13 Jbeta reverse primers.

The germline V gene specifies MNHEY as CDR1 and SVGAGI as CDR2. CDR3 length: 13 amino acids, cysteine to phenylalanine. Only CDR3 DNA remains: 39 bases, in frame from the first base. The V and J ends are trimmed by 5 bases and 4 bases, leaving 9 bases between them. Library preparation was by the immunoSEQ multiplex PCR assay. For TCR sequencing, RNA was extracted from every sample and reverse transcribed into cDNA to serve as template. SuperScript III was used for first-strand cDNA synthesis, primed with a 2:1 mix of oligo-dT and random hexamers. A synthetic immune receptor repertoire was used to measure amplification bias, and any remaining bias was corrected computationally. As for the original processing: Raw reads were preprocessed to remove errors, and CDR3 was defined according to IMGT conventions as the region from the conserved cysteine to phenylalanine. Clonality was calculated as 1 minus Shannon entropy normalized by log2 of the number of productive unique TCRs. CD4 or CD8 identity of scalp clones was inferred by cross-referencing scalp TCRbeta sequences with sorted blood CD4 and CD8 repertoires. TCRdb obtained this table from immuneACCESS and retained in-frame rearrangements with V and J assigned. These tables miss some clones; where compared with another copy, unresolved V genes account for less than half of the shortfall, and the remainder is unexplained. Clone size and the V and J calls come from that table; the DNA yielded D and trimming. The sample table shows 150,000 to 200,000 clones, and approximately 61% are seen once. Approximately 1% of the sample belongs to the ten largest clones.

Overall results and qualifications from the work: With tofacitinib, both scalp clonality and the number of expanded CD8+ clones among the top 100 scalp clones went down significantly. Higher clonality and more expanded CD8+ clones were observed in lesional scalp than in normal scalp, particularly in alopecia totalis/universalis, a finding suggestive of antigenic drive. The treated cohort was small, with a single nonresponder, so links between baseline CD8+ expansion and response need larger studies. Resident alphabeta T cells in normal human skin are also sequenced, complicating scalp TCR repertoire analysis, unlike mouse skin dominated by gammadelta T cells. During tofacitinib treatment, many expanded lesional clones remained in scalp and blood, and this persistence may partly explain relapse after treatment is stopped. Compared with mice, TCR sequences shared between patients were less clear, possibly partly because of HLA diversity across the patient population.

This specimen's time point label, per the study, means: around 26 weeks on oral tofacitinib. This sample's treatment or condition label indicates: oral pan-JAK inhibitor, 5-10 mg twice daily. Peripheral blood and lesional scalp punch biopsies were obtained from patients with alopecia areata. PBMCs were separated by density centrifugation and stained for CD3, CD4 and CD8, after which CD4+ and CD8+ T cells were sorted on a FACSAria. This clone was detected only a few times. Its binding antigen is unknown. The input lacks base qualities; no much larger clone sits a single base away. The rearrangement combines TRBV6-5 with TRBJ2-4, with no confidently assigned D gene. Sequencing used CD4+ T cells sorted from blood, obtained at week 24, from a patient treated with tofacitinib. This clonotype was sampled from a human donor with alopecia areata. The nucleotide sequence is TGTGCCAGCAGTGAAGCGCTTAAAAACATTCAGTACTTC. This yields the protein CASSEALKNIQYF.